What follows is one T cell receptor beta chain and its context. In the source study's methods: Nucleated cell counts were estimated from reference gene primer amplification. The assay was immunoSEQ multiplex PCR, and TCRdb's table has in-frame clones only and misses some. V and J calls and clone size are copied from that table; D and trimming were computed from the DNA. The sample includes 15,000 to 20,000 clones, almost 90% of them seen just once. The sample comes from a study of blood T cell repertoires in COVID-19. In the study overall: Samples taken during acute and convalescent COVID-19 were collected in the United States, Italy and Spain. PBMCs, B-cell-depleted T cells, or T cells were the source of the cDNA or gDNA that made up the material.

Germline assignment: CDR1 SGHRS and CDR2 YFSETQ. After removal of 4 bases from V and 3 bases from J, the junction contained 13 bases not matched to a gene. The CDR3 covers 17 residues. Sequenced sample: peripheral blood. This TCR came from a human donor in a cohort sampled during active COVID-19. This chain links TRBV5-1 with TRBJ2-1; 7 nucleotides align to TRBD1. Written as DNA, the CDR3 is TGCGCCAGCAGCACCATAAAACAGGGGAAAATCTACAATGAGCAGTTCTTC. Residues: CASSTIKQGKIYNEQFF.